The rows below give T cell receptor beta chains drawn from one sample of a study of T cells after yellow fever vaccination. TCRdb independently ran MiXCR on the 5' RACE reads; one entry per CDR3 protein. The sample yields some 250,000 distinct CDR3 sequences, roughly 3.7% seen once. This sample comprised PBMCs, obtained 15 days after the yellow fever booster vaccination. The receptors derive from a man younger than 35 who received the YFV17D yellow fever vaccine. The CDR3 runs from the conserved cysteine through the conserved F or W. D genes are given only for firm matches. The size entry is marked missing in some rows and otherwise reads once, few, many or a size class.

CDR3aa | CDR3nt | d_gene | v_gene | abundance | j_gene
CATSDLPSGSLSGTQYF | TGTGCCACCAGTGATTTGCCAAGCGGGTCCTTATCCGGGACCCAGTACTTC | - | TRBV24-1 | few | TRBJ2-5
CASSSPGGAQETQYF | TGTGCCAGCAGCTCCCCCGGGGGGGCCCAGGAGACCCAGTACTTC | TRBD2 | TRBV5-4 | many | TRBJ2-5
CAISEDLQGAYGYTF | TGTGCCATCAGTGAAGACTTACAGGGGGCCTATGGCTACACCTTC | TRBD1 | TRBV10-3 | many | TRBJ1-2
CASYANGGTDTQYF | TGCGCCAGTTACGCCAACGGGGGCACAGATACGCAGTATTTT | - | TRBV5-1 | many | TRBJ2-3
CASSQELAGGPTDTQYF | TGCGCCAGCAGCCAAGAACTAGCGGGGGGCCCGACAGATACGCAGTATTTT | TRBD2 | TRBV4-3 | many | TRBJ2-3
CASSLQGSASEAFF | TGTGCCAGCAGCTTACAGGGATCGGCTTCTGAAGCTTTCTTT | - | TRBV7-2 | many | TRBJ1-1
CASERGGSYEQYF | TGTGCCAGCGAGCGGGGGGGCTCCTACGAGCAGTACTTC | TRBD2 | TRBV13 | many | TRBJ2-7
CASSQSFQGAGNEKLFF | TGTGCCAGCAGCCAGAGTTTTCAGGGGGCCGGTAATGAAAAACTGTTTTTT | TRBD1 | TRBV4-2 | - | TRBJ1-4
CASSIVAGSEQFF | TGTGCCAGTAGTATAGTTGCAGGCAGTGAGCAGTTCTTC | - | TRBV19 | many | TRBJ2-1
CSARPGTAPF | TGCAGTGCTAGACCCGGGACAGCCCCCTTC | TRBD1 | TRBV20-1 | many | TRBJ2-1
CASSQTITGGEKLFF | TGCGCCAGCAGCCAAACAATAACAGGGGGTGAAAAACTGTTTTTT | TRBD1 | TRBV4-3 | many | TRBJ1-4
CASSGQEEQFF | TGTGCCAGCAGCGGACAGGAGGAGCAGTTCTTC | TRBD1 | TRBV7-3 | many | TRBJ2-1
CASSSRLGSGANVLTF | TGTGCCAGCAGCTCCCGACTGGGCTCTGGGGCCAACGTCCTGACTTTC | - | TRBV11-3 | few | TRBJ2-6